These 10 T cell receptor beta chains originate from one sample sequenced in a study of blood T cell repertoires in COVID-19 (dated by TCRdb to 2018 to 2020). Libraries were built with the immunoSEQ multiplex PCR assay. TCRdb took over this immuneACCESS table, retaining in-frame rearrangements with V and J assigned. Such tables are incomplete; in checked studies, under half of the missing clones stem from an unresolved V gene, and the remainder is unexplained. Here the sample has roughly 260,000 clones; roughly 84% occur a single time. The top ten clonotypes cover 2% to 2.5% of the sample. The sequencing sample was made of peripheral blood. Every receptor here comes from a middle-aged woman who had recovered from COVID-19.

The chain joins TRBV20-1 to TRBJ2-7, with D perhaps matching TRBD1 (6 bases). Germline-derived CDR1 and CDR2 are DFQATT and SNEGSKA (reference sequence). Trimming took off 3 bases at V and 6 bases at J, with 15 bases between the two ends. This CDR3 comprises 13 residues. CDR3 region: CSASLGALSEQYF. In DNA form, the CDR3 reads TGCAGTGCTAGTCTGGGGGCGTTGAGCGAGCAGTACTTC.

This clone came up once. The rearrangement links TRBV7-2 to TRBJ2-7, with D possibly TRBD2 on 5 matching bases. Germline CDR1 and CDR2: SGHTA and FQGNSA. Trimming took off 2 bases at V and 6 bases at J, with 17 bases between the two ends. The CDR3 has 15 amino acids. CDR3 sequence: CASSLSAVLPLEQYF. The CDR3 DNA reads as TGTGCCAGCAGCTTATCAGCGGTCCTCCCCCTCGAGCAGTACTTC.

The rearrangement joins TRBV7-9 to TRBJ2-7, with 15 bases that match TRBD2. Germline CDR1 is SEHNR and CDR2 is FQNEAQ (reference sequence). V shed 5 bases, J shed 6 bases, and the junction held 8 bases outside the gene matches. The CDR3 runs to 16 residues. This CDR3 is CASSVGTSGRYPEQYF. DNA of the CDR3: TGTGCCAGCAGCGTCGGGACTAGCGGGAGGTACCCCGAGCAGTACTTC. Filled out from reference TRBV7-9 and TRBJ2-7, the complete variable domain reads DTGVSQNPRHKITKRGQNVTFRCDPISEHNRLYWYRQTLGQGPEFLTYFQNEAQLEKSRLLSDRFSAERPKGSFSTLEIQRTEQGDSAMYLCASSVGTSGRYPEQYFGPGTRLTVT.

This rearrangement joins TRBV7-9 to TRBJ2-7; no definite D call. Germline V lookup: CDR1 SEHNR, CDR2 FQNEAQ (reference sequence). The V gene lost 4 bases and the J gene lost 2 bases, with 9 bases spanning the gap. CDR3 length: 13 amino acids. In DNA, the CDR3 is TGTGCCAGCAGCTCTTCGCGAACCTACGAGCAGTACTTC. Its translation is CASSSSRTYEQYF.

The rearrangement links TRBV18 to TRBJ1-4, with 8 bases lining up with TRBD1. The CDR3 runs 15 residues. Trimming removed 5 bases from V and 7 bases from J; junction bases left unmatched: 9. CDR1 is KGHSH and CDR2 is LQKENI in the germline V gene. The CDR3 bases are TGTGCCAGCTCATTGGGACAGGCCCTGGGTGAAAAACTGTTTTTT. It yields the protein CASSLGQALGEKLFF.

CDR3: CASSVEYSNQPQHF. The CDR3, as DNA: TGTGCCAGCAGCGTGGAGTATAGCAATCAGCCCCAGCATTTT. V is TRBV9 and J is TRBJ1-5; D unclear. The CDR3 covers 14 residues. V was pared by 2 bases and J by 0 bases, with 6 bases between. Per germline, CDR1 SGDLS and CDR2 YYNGEE.

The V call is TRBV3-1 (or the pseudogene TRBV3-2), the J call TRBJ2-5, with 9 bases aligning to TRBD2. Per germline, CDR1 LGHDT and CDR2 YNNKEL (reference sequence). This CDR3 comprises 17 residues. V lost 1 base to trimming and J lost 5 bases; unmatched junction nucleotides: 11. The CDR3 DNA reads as TGTGCCAGCAGCCAAGTTATGGGCGGGAGGGCCGTGGAGACCCAGTACTTC. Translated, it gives CASSQVMGGRAVETQYF.

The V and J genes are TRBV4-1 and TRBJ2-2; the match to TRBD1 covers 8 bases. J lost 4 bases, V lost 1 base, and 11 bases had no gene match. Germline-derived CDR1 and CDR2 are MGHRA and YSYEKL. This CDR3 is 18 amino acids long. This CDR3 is CASSQGPMDRVITGELFF. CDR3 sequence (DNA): TGCGCCAGCAGCCAAGGTCCGATGGACAGGGTGATCACCGGGGAGCTGTTTTTT.

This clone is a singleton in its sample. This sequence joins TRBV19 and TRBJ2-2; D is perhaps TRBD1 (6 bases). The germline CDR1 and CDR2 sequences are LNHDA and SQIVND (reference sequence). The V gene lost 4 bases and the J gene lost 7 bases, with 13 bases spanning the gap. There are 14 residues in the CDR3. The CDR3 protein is CASSTTRGSGELFF. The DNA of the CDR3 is TGTGCCAGTAGTACAACCAGGGGAAGCGGGGAGCTGTTTTTT. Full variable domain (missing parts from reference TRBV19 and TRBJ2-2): DGGITQSPKYLFRKEGQNVTLSCEQNLNHDAMYWYRQDPGQGLRLIYYSQIVNDFQKGDIAEGYSVSREKKESFPLTVTSAQKNPTAFYLCASSTTRGSGELFFGEGSRLTVL.

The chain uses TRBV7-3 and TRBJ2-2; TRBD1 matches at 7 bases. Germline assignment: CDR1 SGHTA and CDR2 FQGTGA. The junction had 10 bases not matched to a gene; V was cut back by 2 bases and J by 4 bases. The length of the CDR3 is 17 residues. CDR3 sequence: CASSLVVLQGSTGELFF. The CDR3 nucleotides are TGTGCCAGCAGCTTAGTCGTTCTACAGGGGAGCACCGGGGAGCTGTTTTTT.